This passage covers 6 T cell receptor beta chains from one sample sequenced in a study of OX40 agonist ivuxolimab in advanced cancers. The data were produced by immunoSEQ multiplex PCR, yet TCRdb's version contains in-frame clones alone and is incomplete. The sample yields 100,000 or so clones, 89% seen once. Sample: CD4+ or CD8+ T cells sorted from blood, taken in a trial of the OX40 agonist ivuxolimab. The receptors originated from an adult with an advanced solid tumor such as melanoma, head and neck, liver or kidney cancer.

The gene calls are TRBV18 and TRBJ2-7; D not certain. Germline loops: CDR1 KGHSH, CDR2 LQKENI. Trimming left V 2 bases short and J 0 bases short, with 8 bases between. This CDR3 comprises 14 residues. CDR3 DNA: TGTGCCAGCTCACCAACAACATTCTCCTACGAGCAGTACTTC. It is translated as CASSPTTFSYEQYF.

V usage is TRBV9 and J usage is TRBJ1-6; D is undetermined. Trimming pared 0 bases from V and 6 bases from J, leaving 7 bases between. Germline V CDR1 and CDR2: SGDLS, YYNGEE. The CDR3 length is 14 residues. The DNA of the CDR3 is TGTGCCAGCAGCGTAGCTCCGTTTAATTCACCCCTCCACTTT. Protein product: CASSVAPFNSPLHF.

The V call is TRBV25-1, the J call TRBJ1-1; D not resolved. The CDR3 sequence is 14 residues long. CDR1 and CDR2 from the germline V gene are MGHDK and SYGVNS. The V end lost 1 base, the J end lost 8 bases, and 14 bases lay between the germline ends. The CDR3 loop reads CASSEFTPGTEAFF. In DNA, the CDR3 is TGTGCCAGCAGTGAATTTACCCCGGGCACCGAAGCTTTCTTT.

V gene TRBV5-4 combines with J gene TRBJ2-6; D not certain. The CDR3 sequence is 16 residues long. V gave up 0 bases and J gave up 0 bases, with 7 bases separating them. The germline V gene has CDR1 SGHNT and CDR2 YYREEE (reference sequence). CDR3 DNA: TGTGCCAGCAGCTTGGGGCGGACCTCTGGGGCCAACGTCCTGACTTTC. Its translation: CASSLGRTSGANVLTF.

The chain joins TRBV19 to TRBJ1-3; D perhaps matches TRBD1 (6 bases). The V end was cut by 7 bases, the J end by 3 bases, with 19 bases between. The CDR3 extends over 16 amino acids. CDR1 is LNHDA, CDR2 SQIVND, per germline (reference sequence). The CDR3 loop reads CASTQPAGAGGNTIYF. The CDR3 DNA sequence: TGTGCCAGTACCCAGCCCGCGGGGGCAGGTGGAAACACCATATATTTT.

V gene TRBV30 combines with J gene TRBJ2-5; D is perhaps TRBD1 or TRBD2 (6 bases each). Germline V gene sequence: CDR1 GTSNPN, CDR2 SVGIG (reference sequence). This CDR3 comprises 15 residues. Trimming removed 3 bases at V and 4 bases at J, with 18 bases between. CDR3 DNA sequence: TGTGCCTGGAGGCCCGGGGGCGTACGGGGAGAGACCCAGTACTTC. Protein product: CAWRPGGVRGETQYF.